This record covers a single T cell receptor beta chain. Its antigen is unknown. The CDR3 contains 14 residues. Deletions cut 1 base from V and 11 bases from J, with 12 bases between. Germline V gene data show CDR1 as SEHNR and CDR2 as FQNEAQ (reference sequence). The sample belongs to a study of CD8 T cells in Susac syndrome. General observations from the study: In total CD8+ repertoires, 15 to 20 Susac-specific public clones were found, and five in CD8+ TEMRA repertoires.

High-throughput TCR beta sequencing covered peripheral CD8+ and CD4+ T cells. Definite or probable Susac syndrome was diagnosed using recently defined diagnostic criteria. Reverse transcription of roughly 0.5 to 1 ug RNA used random hexamers. Amplification of TCR beta CDR3 was carried out by immunoSEQ multiplex PCR, which covered 54 Vbeta and 13 Jbeta segments. Each CDR3 protein is one row after TCRdb ran MiXCR on the immunoSEQ multiplex PCR reads. This sample carries 92,000 or so distinct CDR3 sequences, 95% to 96% of them seen once, and the ten largest clones take about 0.68%. The rearrangement uses TRBV7-9 and TRBJ2-6, with D unclear. The sequence was collected from a human donor with Susac syndrome. Material for sequencing was CD8+ T cells from PBMCs. Here the CDR3 DNA reads TGTGCCAGCAGCTTAGGGAGTGCCATAGACGTCCTGACTTTC. Its protein is CASSLGSAIDVLTF.